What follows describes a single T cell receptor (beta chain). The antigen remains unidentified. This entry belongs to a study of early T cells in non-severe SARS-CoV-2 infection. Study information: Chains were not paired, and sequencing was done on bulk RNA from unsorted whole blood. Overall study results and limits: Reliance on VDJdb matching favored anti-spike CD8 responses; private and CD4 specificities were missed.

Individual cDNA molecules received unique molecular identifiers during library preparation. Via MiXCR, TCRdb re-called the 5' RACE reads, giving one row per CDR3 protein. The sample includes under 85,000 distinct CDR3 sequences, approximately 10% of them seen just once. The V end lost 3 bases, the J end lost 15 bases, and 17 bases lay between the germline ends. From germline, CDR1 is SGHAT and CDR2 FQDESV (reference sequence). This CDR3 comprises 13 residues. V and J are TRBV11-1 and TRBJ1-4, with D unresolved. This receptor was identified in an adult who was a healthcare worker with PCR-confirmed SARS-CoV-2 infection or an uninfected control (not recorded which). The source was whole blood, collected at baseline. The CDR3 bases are TGTGCCAGCAGCTTCATTCCGAAGGAGAGTTTGTTTTTT. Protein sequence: CASSFIPKESLFF.